These 31 T cell receptor beta chains were all obtained from the same sample, sequenced in a study of blood T cell repertoires in COVID-19 (TCRdb year 2020). The library was produced with the immunoSEQ multiplex PCR assay. Held by TCRdb, this immuneACCESS table contains in-frame sequences only and omits some clones. Under half of the omission traces to an unresolved V gene where checked; the cause of the rest is unknown. The sample table lists about 200,000 clones, 88% of them with a count of one. Around 1.5% of the sample comes from the top ten. Sequencing was carried out using peripheral blood. Source of these receptors: a man aged 18 to 29 with active or convalescent COVID-19.

The chain uses TRBV7-3 and TRBJ2-7; the D is unclear. The V end lost 7 bases, the J end lost 9 bases, and 10 bases lay between the germline ends. The CDR3 loop spans 10 amino acids. The V gene's germline CDR1 is SGHTA and CDR2 FQGTGA. For the CDR3, the DNA is TGTGCCAGCAACCGCTCGGGGCAGTACTTC. The encoded protein is CASNRSGQYF. Using reference TRBV7-3 and TRBJ2-7 for the parts outside the CDR3, the full variable domain is GAGVSQTPSNKVTEKGKYVELRCDPISGHTALYWYRQSLGQGPEFLIYFQGTGAADDSGLPNDRFFAVRPEGSVSTLKIQRTERGDSAVYLCASNRSGQYFGPGTRLTVT.

This chain uses TRBV19 with TRBJ1-5; D gene uncertain. Trimming cost V 0 bases and J 0 bases, with 6 bases left between them. Per germline, CDR1 LNHDA and CDR2 SQIVND (reference sequence). The CDR3 covers 15 residues. CDR3 in amino acids: CASSIDGDSNQPQHF. As DNA, the CDR3 is TGTGCCAGTAGTATAGACGGTGATAGCAATCAGCCCCAGCATTTT.

The chain carries TRBV18 and TRBJ1-6; TRBD1 agrees at 9 bases. V trimming: 6 bases; J trimming: 6 bases; junction bases outside the gene matches: 18. This CDR3 has 19 residues. Germline V CDR1 and CDR2: KGHSH, LQKENI. CDR3 in amino acids: CASSPRGTGLSSGNSPLHF. Here the CDR3 DNA reads TGTGCCAGCTCCCCGCGGGGGACAGGGCTCTCGTCCGGTAATTCACCCCTCCACTTT.

The V and J genes are TRBV15 and TRBJ2-7; 8 nucleotides agree with TRBD2. CDR1 and CDR2 from the germline V gene are LNHNV and YYDKDF (reference sequence). CDR3 length: 16 amino acids. V was pared by 4 bases and J by 5 bases, with 13 bases of the junction left unmatched. For the CDR3, the DNA is TGTGCCACCAGCACCCGAGGGACTAGTTGGTCCAACGAGCAGTACTTC. Translation: CATSTRGTSWSNEQYF.

This chain uses TRBV7-6 with TRBJ1-4; 9 nucleotides align to TRBD1. In germline, CDR1 is SGHVS, CDR2 FNYEAQ. This CDR3 is 15 amino acids long. Trimming at V came to 5 bases and at J to 5 bases, leaving 6 bases not matched to a gene. The CDR3 spells CASSRWTGENEKLFF. CDR3 nucleotides: TGTGCCAGCAGCCGATGGACAGGGGAGAATGAAAAACTGTTTTTT.

The sample holds one count of this clone. The V gene is TRBV18, the J gene TRBJ1-4, with D perhaps matching TRBD1 (6 bases). Trimming stripped 3 bases from V and 3 bases from J, with 8 bases between. This CDR3 has 14 amino acids. CDR1 is KGHSH, CDR2 LQKENI, per germline. The CDR3 DNA reads TGTGCCAGCTCACCCAGGGGATCTAATGAAAAACTGTTTTTT. It yields the protein CASSPRGSNEKLFF.

This rearrangement joins TRBV30 to TRBJ1-6, with D unresolved. CDR3 size: 14 residues. Germline CDR1 is GTSNPN and CDR2 is SVGIG (reference sequence). Trimming removed 0 bases at V and 9 bases at J, with 12 bases between. CDR3 sequence: CAWSVPLLSSPLHF. The CDR3 bases are TGTGCCTGGAGTGTACCGCTGTTGAGTTCACCCCTCCACTTT.

The chain joins TRBV19 to TRBJ1-2; D ambiguous. Trimming took 1 base from V and 4 from J, leaving 4 bases between them. The CDR3 is made up of 12 amino acids. Per germline, CDR1 LNHDA and CDR2 SQIVND (reference sequence). CDR3: CASSIVGYGYTF. In nucleotides, the CDR3 is TGTGCCAGTAGTATAGTCGGCTATGGCTACACCTTC.

The V call is TRBV25-1, the J call TRBJ2-1; 11 bases match TRBD1. The V and J ends lost 3 bases and 2 bases, in that order; junction bases with no gene match: 9. Germline V CDR1 and CDR2: MGHDK, SYGVNS. The CDR3 loop spans 18 amino acids. Here the CDR3 DNA reads TGTGCCAGCAGTGAGCTACTACCGGGACAGGGGGCCTACAATGAGCAGTTCTTC. As protein: CASSELLPGQGAYNEQFF.

The chain recombines TRBV18 with TRBJ1-5; TRBD1 matches at 8 bases. The CDR3 totals 16 residues. After removal of 3 bases from V and 6 bases from J, the junction contained 10 bases not matched to a gene. Germline V lookup: CDR1 KGHSH, CDR2 LQKENI. CDR3 nucleotide sequence: TGTGCCAGCTCACCTCCAGCGACAGGGGCCCCTCAGCCCCAGCATTTT. This encodes CASSPPATGAPQPQHF.

The chain links TRBV3-1 (or the pseudogene TRBV3-2) to TRBJ2-1, with TRBD2 as a possible D gene (6 bases). Between the trimmed V and J ends, which lost 0 bases and 4 bases, there was a span of 16 bases. The CDR3 extends over 17 amino acids. Germline CDR1 and CDR2: LGHDT and YNNKEL (reference sequence). The CDR3 region is CASSQDTRLALYNEQFF. The CDR3 nucleotides read TGTGCCAGCAGCCAAGACACCCGGCTAGCGCTTTACAATGAGCAGTTCTTC.

V and J are TRBV9 and TRBJ2-6; 8 bases fit TRBD1. CDR1 and CDR2 (germline): SGDLS, YYNGEE. The trim removed 4 bases at V and 3 bases at J, leaving 9 bases unmatched. The CDR3 length is 17 residues. The CDR3 sequence is CASSLFSQGDGANVLTF. The CDR3 DNA follows: TGTGCCAGCAGCCTATTTTCACAGGGGGATGGGGCCAACGTCCTGACTTTC.

The rearrangement links TRBV15 to TRBJ2-7; 10 bases fit TRBD2. Trimming cost V 0 bases and J 7 bases; bases outside gene matches: 12. Looked up from germline, CDR1 is LNHNV and CDR2 is YYDKDF (reference sequence). This CDR3 contains 17 residues. The CDR3 DNA reads TGTGCCACCAGCAGAGATCGGAGCGGGAGGGCCGATGGGGAGCAGTACTTC. Translating gives CATSRDRSGRADGEQYF.

V and J are TRBV19 and TRBJ1-1; D might be TRBD1 (5 bases). Trimming cost V 7 bases and J 3 bases, with 12 bases left between them. The CDR3 consists of 13 residues. CDR1 and CDR2 (germline): LNHDA, SQIVND (reference sequence). The chain's CDR3 is CASKRQTHTEAFF. CDR3 bases: TGTGCCAGTAAGCGACAGACTCACACTGAAGCTTTCTTT. Full variable domain (missing parts from reference TRBV19 and TRBJ1-1): DGGITQSPKYLFRKEGQNVTLSCEQNLNHDAMYWYRQDPGQGLRLIYYSQIVNDFQKGDIAEGYSVSREKKESFPLTVTSAQKNPTAFYLCASKRQTHTEAFFGQGTRLTVV.

The CDR3 sequence is CASSVTGGNYGYTF. The CDR3 DNA reads TGTGCCAGCAGCGTTACAGGGGGCAACTATGGCTACACCTTC. The chain has TRBV9 and TRBJ1-2; 9 bases line up with TRBD1. V shed 2 bases, J shed 2 bases, and the junction held 1 base outside the gene matches. From germline, CDR1 is SGDLS and CDR2 YYNGEE. The CDR3 runs 14 residues.

This clone appeared a few times. CDR3 amino acids: CASSVETAGSYYGYTF. CDR3 coding DNA: TGTGCCAGCAGCGTAGAAACAGCCGGAAGTTACTATGGCTACACCTTC. This chain joins TRBV9 and TRBJ1-2; no reliable D call. Germline-derived CDR1 and CDR2 are SGDLS and YYNGEE. V was trimmed by 0 bases and J by 3 bases, leaving 15 bases between them. The CDR3 runs 16 residues.

The chain joins TRBV3-1 (or the pseudogene TRBV3-2) to TRBJ1-1, with D possibly being TRBD1 (6 bases). The CDR3 loop spans 16 amino acids. V lost 5 bases and J lost 7, with 23 bases in between. The germline CDR1 and CDR2 sequences are LGHDT and YNNKEL (reference sequence). CDR3 in DNA: TGTGCCAGCAGCTTAGCCCTAGGGGGAGCGAGGGATGAAGCTTTCTTT. This sequence encodes CASSLALGGARDEAFF.

The J gene is TRBJ2-5, the V gene TRBV5-6; 10 bases agree with TRBD2. CDR1 SGHDT and CDR2 YYEEEE come from the germline V gene. The length of the CDR3 is 16 residues. V shed 0 bases, J shed 1 base, and the junction held 3 bases outside the gene matches. In nucleotides, the CDR3 is TGTGCCAGCAGCTTGGATCAGCGGGAGGGCCAAGAGACCCAGTACTTC. It translates to CASSLDQREGQETQYF.

The chain is built from TRBV2 and TRBJ1-1, with 7 positions matching TRBD1. Germline V gives CDR1 SNHLY, CDR2 FYNNEI. J gave up 0 bases and V 6 bases, and 4 bases lay outside the gene matches. The CDR3 totals 14 residues. CDR3 in amino acids: CASSRDRVNTEAFF. The CDR3 DNA reads as TGTGCCAGCAGCAGAGACAGGGTGAACACTGAAGCTTTCTTT.

The rearrangement uses TRBV7-9 and TRBJ1-2; TRBD1 aligns across 9 bases. The CDR3 consists of 16 residues. Germline values: CDR1 SEHNR, CDR2 FQNEAQ (reference sequence). J gave up 8 bases and V 1 base, and 11 bases lay outside the gene matches. The CDR3 nucleotides read TGTGCCAGCAGCTTAGGCGGACAGGGGAACCTCTACGGCTACACCTTC. Protein product: CASSLGGQGNLYGYTF.

The rearrangement links TRBV6-5 to TRBJ1-1; D uncertain. Trimming pared 8 bases from V and 4 bases from J, leaving 14 bases between. The germline V gene has CDR1 MNHEY and CDR2 SVGAGI. The CDR3 has 13 amino acids. CDR3 amino acids: CASGRNVGTEAFF. CDR3 DNA sequence: TGTGCCAGCGGGCGCAATGTAGGCACTGAAGCTTTCTTT.

V usage is TRBV6-4 and J usage is TRBJ2-2; 14 bases map to TRBD2. Germline assignment: CDR1 MRHNA and CDR2 SNTAGT. The CDR3 runs 16 residues. J gave up 4 bases and V 4 bases, and 2 bases lay outside the gene matches. The CDR3 DNA sequence: TGTGCCAGCAGTGCCGGGACTAGCGGGGGCACCGGGGAGCTGTTTTTT. It is translated as CASSAGTSGGTGELFF.

V gene TRBV10-3 combines with J gene TRBJ1-2; D is unresolved. V gave up 3 bases and J gave up 4 bases, with 9 bases separating them. The CDR3 is 13 amino acids. Per the germline V gene, CDR1 is ENHRY and CDR2 is SYGVKD. CDR3 bases: TGTGCCATCAGTGACGGAGGGCCCTATGGCTACACCTTC. It translates to CAISDGGPYGYTF.

This clone was seen a few times. V usage is TRBV25-1 and J usage is TRBJ1-1, with D hard to call. This CDR3 has 11 residues. Germline V gene sequence: CDR1 MGHDK, CDR2 SYGVNS. V was clipped by 7 bases and J by 5 bases, with 8 bases between them. CDR3 region: CASTYLTEAFF. The CDR3 DNA sequence: TGTGCCAGCACGTACTTAACTGAAGCTTTCTTT.

This clone was seen only once. V usage is TRBV5-5 and J usage is TRBJ1-5; no firm D call. Looked up from germline, CDR1 is SGHKS and CDR2 is YYEKEE (reference sequence). The ends were cut back, 0 bases at V and 9 bases at J, with 10 bases in the middle. This CDR3 has 13 residues. DNA of the CDR3: TGTGCCAGCAGCTTGGAGCCCACTCGGCCCCAGCATTTT. Translation: CASSLEPTRPQHF.

The chain couples TRBV10-3 to TRBJ2-3, with 11 bases aligning to TRBD2. The CDR3 loop spans 12 amino acids. J was trimmed by 7 bases and V by 10 bases; bases with no gene match: 4. The germline V gene encodes CDR1 ENHRY and CDR2 SYGVKD. The CDR3 loop reads CATTSGRNTQYF. The CDR3 DNA follows: TGTGCCACCACTAGCGGGAGAAATACGCAGTATTTT.

The chain recombines TRBV27 with TRBJ1-6; D remains unclear. Germline V gene sequence: CDR1 MNHEY, CDR2 SMNVEV (reference sequence). V was cut by 1 base and J by 4 bases, with 11 bases left in between. The CDR3 runs 16 residues. Here the CDR3 DNA reads TGTGCCAGCAGTTTATTGTCCAGCGCATATAATTCACCCCTCCACTTT. Translated: CASSLLSSAYNSPLHF.

The CDR3 DNA reads as TGTGCCAGCAGTTATTCCGGTCAGGGTAATCAGCCCCAGCATTTT. This encodes CASSYSGQGNQPQHF. This sequence joins TRBV6-2 or TRBV6-3 and TRBJ1-5; D is perhaps TRBD1 (5 bases). Germline V gene data show CDR1 as MNHEY and CDR2 as SVGEGT. This CDR3 is built from 15 residues. V lost 3 bases and J 4 bases, leaving 13 bases between the germline ends.

This clone was observed once. This chain connects TRBV24-1 to TRBJ1-2, with 9 bases identical to TRBD1. The CDR3 extends over 14 amino acids. Germline V gene data show CDR1 as KGHDR and CDR2 as SFDVKD. Trimming at V came to 4 bases and at J to 2 bases, leaving 1 base not matched to a gene. CDR3 in amino acids: CATSETGGNYGYTF. The DNA for the CDR3 is TGTGCCACCAGTGAGACAGGGGGGAACTATGGCTACACCTTC.

V and J are TRBV4-2 and TRBJ2-1; the match to TRBD2 covers 7 bases. This CDR3 comprises 15 residues. V shed 6 bases, J shed 5 bases, and the junction held 10 bases outside the gene matches. Per the germline V gene, CDR1 is LGHNA and CDR2 is YNFKEQ. The CDR3 protein is CASSHTSDQNNEQFF. The CDR3, as DNA: TGTGCCAGCAGTCATACTAGCGACCAGAACAATGAGCAGTTCTTC.

This rearrangement joins TRBV15 to TRBJ2-3; TRBD1 matches at 7 bases. The trim removed 0 bases at V and 4 bases at J, leaving 4 bases unmatched. The CDR3 totals 15 residues. Germline assignment: CDR1 LNHNV and CDR2 YYDKDF (reference sequence). CDR3 sequence: CATSRDRQGADTQYF. CDR3 DNA sequence: TGTGCCACCAGCAGAGATCGGCAGGGGGCAGATACGCAGTATTTT.